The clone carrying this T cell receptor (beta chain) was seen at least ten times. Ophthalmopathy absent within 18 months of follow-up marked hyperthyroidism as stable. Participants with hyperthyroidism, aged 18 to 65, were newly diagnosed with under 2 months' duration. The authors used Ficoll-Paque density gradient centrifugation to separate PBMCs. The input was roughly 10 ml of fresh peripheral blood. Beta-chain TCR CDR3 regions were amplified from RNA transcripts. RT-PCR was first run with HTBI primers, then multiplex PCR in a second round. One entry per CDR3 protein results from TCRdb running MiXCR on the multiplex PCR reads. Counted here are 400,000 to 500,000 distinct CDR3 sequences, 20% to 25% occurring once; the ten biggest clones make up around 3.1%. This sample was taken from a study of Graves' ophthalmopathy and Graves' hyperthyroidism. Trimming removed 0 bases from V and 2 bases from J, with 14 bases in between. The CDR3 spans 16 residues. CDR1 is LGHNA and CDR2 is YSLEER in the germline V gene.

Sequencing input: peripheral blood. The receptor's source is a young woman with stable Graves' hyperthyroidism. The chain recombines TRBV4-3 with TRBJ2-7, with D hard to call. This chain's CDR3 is CASSQEYFSTTYEQYF. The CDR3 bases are TGCGCCAGCAGCCAAGAGTACTTTTCCACCACCTACGAGCAGTACTTC.